This passage covers 26 T cell receptor beta chains from one sample sequenced in a study of T-cell memory formation after mild COVID-19. One entry per CDR3 protein, called by TCRdb with MiXCR from the 5' RACE reads. Of a few hundred thousand distinct CDR3 sequences listed, under 25% are singletons. Sequences were obtained from PBMCs or a T cell subset sorted from them (not recorded which). The receptor set was obtained from a man aged 18 to 30 who had mild COVID-19 (a few samples of this study predate the infection). Cell type and time point are not known.

The chain combines TRBV19 with TRBJ1-2; 7 bases map to TRBD1. CDR1 and CDR2 from the germline V gene are LNHDA and SQIVND (reference sequence). J lost 4 bases, V lost 10 bases, and 9 bases had no gene match. The CDR3 is made up of 13 amino acids. CDR3 in amino acids: CATWRGHAYGYTF. DNA of the CDR3: TGTGCCACTTGGAGGGGGCATGCCTATGGCTACACCTTC. The variable domain in full, with the rest retrieved from reference TRBV19 and TRBJ1-2, is DGGITQSPKYLFRKEGQNVTLSCEQNLNHDAMYWYRQDPGQGLRLIYYSQIVNDFQKGDIAEGYSVSREKKESFPLTVTSAQKNPTAFYLCATWRGHAYGYTFGSGTRLTVV.

The chain carries TRBV5-1 and TRBJ2-1; D remains ambiguous. V dropped 2 bases and J dropped 7 bases, with 10 bases sitting between them. The CDR3 is 13 residues long. Germline V lookup: CDR1 SGHRS, CDR2 YFSETQ. The CDR3 loop reads CASSLVVANEQFF. DNA of the CDR3: TGCGCCAGCAGCTTAGTGGTGGCGAATGAGCAGTTCTTC.

The genes are TRBV18 and TRBJ2-7, with TRBD1 identical over 7 bases. CDR1 is KGHSH and CDR2 is LQKENI in the germline V gene. The CDR3 is made up of 15 amino acids. Trimming at V came to 4 bases and at J to 2 bases, leaving 8 bases not matched to a gene. CDR3 in DNA: TGTGCCAGCTCACAGGGGGCGATGGGGGCCTACGAGCAGTACTTC. Its protein is CASSQGAMGAYEQYF.

The sample holds a few counts of this clonotype. The gene calls are TRBV4-3 and TRBJ2-7, with a possible D match to TRBD2 (6 bases). Trimming removed 6 bases at V and 5 bases at J, with 23 bases between. CDR1 LGHNA and CDR2 YSLEER come from the germline V gene. The CDR3 consists of 16 residues. The CDR3 spells CASRNWAWRVSDEQYF. CDR3 coding DNA: TGCGCCAGCAGGAACTGGGCGTGGAGGGTGTCCGACGAGCAGTACTTC.

The V and J genes are TRBV24-1 and TRBJ2-5, with D maybe TRBD2 (6 bases). V was pared by 4 bases and J by 5 bases, with 10 bases between. The CDR3 totals 13 residues. CDR1 KGHDR and CDR2 SFDVKD come from the germline V gene. CDR3 in DNA: TGTGCCACCAGTGACCGGGGGAAGGAGACCCAGTACTTC. Its translation: CATSDRGKETQYF.

The J gene is TRBJ2-5, the V gene TRBV5-1; the match to TRBD2 covers 11 bases. Germline lookup yields CDR1 SGHRS and CDR2 YFSETQ. With V trimmed by 6 bases and J by 4 bases, 8 bases remained unmatched. The CDR3 contains 15 residues. DNA of the CDR3: TGCGCCAGCACCCTTAGCGGGGGGGGACGAGAGACCCAGTACTTC. Translated, it gives CASTLSGGGRETQYF.

The chain links TRBV20-1 to TRBJ1-5; D remains ambiguous. Germline CDR1 and CDR2: DFQATT and SNEGSKA (reference sequence). V shed 0 bases and J shed 9 bases, with 21 bases lying between them. This CDR3 spans 16 amino acids. CDR3 residues: CSARDDPRRGGRPQHF. The CDR3 nucleotides read TGCAGTGCTAGAGATGATCCCAGACGCGGCGGGAGGCCCCAGCATTTT.

The rearrangement links TRBV20-1 to TRBJ2-5; TRBD2 agrees at 11 bases. The CDR3 is made up of 13 amino acids. In germline, CDR1 is DFQATT, CDR2 SNEGSKA (reference sequence). V lost 6 bases, J lost 3 bases, and 3 bases stayed unmatched. The CDR3, as DNA: TGCAGTGCGATAGCGGGGGGGGAAGAGACCCAGTACTTC. As protein: CSAIAGGEETQYF.

This clonotype was observed a handful of times. J is TRBJ2-7 and V is TRBV5-1; no clear D. This CDR3 is built from 12 residues. Per the germline V gene, CDR1 is SGHRS and CDR2 is YFSETQ. V dropped 4 bases and J dropped 5 bases, with 10 bases sitting between them. CDR3: CASSPPADEQYF. CDR3 sequence (DNA): TGCGCCAGCAGCCCCCCCGCGGACGAGCAGTACTTC. The entire variable domain, with the rest obtained from reference TRBV5-1 and TRBJ2-7, is as follows: KAGVTQTPRYLIKTRGQQVTLSCSPISGHRSVSWYQQTPGQGLQFLFEYFSETQRNKGNFPGRFSGRQFSNSRSEMNVSTLELGDSALYLCASSPPADEQYFGPGTRLTVT.

Notes on this clonotype: One junction end does not reproduce the germline sequence, and a read error may be involved. The J gene is TRBJ1-2, the V gene TRBV10-3; D not certain. This CDR3 is 13 amino acids long. Germline CDR1 is ENHRY and CDR2 is SYGVKD. The CDR3 region is CAISESGNSGYTF. The CDR3, as DNA: TGTGCCATCAGTGAGTCTGGGAACTCTGGCTACACCTTC.

The chain joins TRBV29-1 to TRBJ1-1, with 11 bases identical to TRBD1. The CDR3 loop spans 14 amino acids. Trimming at V came to 7 bases and at J to 2 bases, leaving 6 bases not matched to a gene. CDR1 and CDR2 from the germline V gene are SQVTM and ANQGSEA. The CDR3: CSARTGGSNTEAFF. The CDR3 DNA sequence: TGCAGCGCCAGGACAGGGGGCAGCAACACTGAAGCTTTCTTT.

This clonotype was found many times. The gene calls are TRBV4-1 and TRBJ2-7, with 10 bases that match TRBD1. CDR1 and CDR2 (germline): MGHRA, YSYEKL. The CDR3 is 14 residues long. The V gene end was trimmed by 3 bases and the J gene end by 4 bases; junction bases not matched to a gene: 3. The CDR3, as DNA: TGCGCCAGCAGCCAGGGGACAGGGGATTACGAGCAGTACTTC. It is translated as CASSQGTGDYEQYF.

The chain combines TRBV5-1 with TRBJ1-6, with D uncertain. The CDR3 is 17 amino acids. Germline CDR1 and CDR2: SGHRS and YFSETQ. V was cut by 2 bases and J by 0 bases, with 12 bases left in between. CDR3 sequence (DNA): TGCGCCAGCAGCTTTGACCTTTTAAGCTCCTATAATTCACCCCTCCACTTT. It encodes CASSFDLLSSYNSPLHF.

Only a few counts were recorded for this clonotype. The J gene is TRBJ1-4, the V gene TRBV28; 8 bases match TRBD1. V dropped 6 bases and J dropped 5; count of bases not matched to a gene: 5. The CDR3 has 14 amino acids. The germline V gene has CDR1 MDHEN and CDR2 SYDVKM. As DNA, the CDR3 is TGTGCCAGCAGGAGTTGGACAGGGAATGAAAAACTGTTTTTT. Amino acid sequence: CASRSWTGNEKLFF.

J is TRBJ1-3 and V is TRBV25-1; D is unresolved. The V gene lost 5 bases and the J gene lost 0 bases, with 11 bases spanning the gap. The CDR3 is 15 amino acids. Germline CDR1 and CDR2: MGHDK and SYGVNS. The CDR3 sequence is CASSRQLTSGNTIYF. CDR3 DNA: TGTGCCAGCAGTAGACAACTGACCTCTGGAAACACCATATATTTT. Drawing the rest from reference TRBV25-1 and TRBJ1-3, the complete variable domain is EADIYQTPRYLVIGTGKKITLECSQTMGHDKMYWYQQDPGMELHLIHYSYGVNSTEKGDLSSESTVSRIRTEHFPLTLESARPSHTSQYLCASSRQLTSGNTIYFGEGSWLTVV.

Only a few counts were recorded for this clonotype. In DNA, the CDR3 is TGTGCCAGCAGTTTGGGATCAGCGGGGAACGAGCAGTACTTC. Amino acid sequence: CASSLGSAGNEQYF. The chain employs TRBV12-3 or TRBV12-4 and TRBJ2-7, with 7 positions matching TRBD2. Unmatched junction bases numbered 7, after V lost 3 bases and J lost 5 bases. The CDR3 contains 14 residues.

V gene TRBV9 combines with J gene TRBJ2-5, with D tentatively TRBD1 (5 bases). This CDR3 contains 13 residues. Germline values: CDR1 SGDLS, CDR2 YYNGEE. V gave up 0 bases and J gave up 5 bases, with 8 bases separating them. For the CDR3, the DNA is TGTGCCAGCAGCGTAGTCTCAGGGGAGACCCAGTACTTC. This gives the protein CASSVVSGETQYF.

This clonotype has a handful of counts. This rearrangement joins TRBV6-2 or TRBV6-3 to TRBJ1-1; D not resolved. Trimming pared 0 bases from V and 10 bases from J, leaving 12 bases between. Germline-derived CDR1 and CDR2 are MNHEY and SVGEGT. This CDR3 comprises 13 residues. This CDR3 reads CASSYSTAQGAFF. For the CDR3, the DNA is TGTGCCAGCAGTTACTCGACGGCGCAAGGAGCTTTCTTT.

This chain joins TRBV5-1 and TRBJ1-6; D unresolved. The CDR3 extends over 14 amino acids. Germline CDR1 reads SGHRS; CDR2 reads YFSETQ. V lost 5 bases and J 7 bases, leaving 13 bases between the germline ends. CDR3: CASRPPGPNSPLHF. The CDR3 DNA is TGCGCCAGCAGACCTCCGGGCCCCAATTCACCCCTCCACTTT.

The V and J genes are TRBV9 and TRBJ1-1, with D unresolved. Germline assignment: CDR1 SGDLS and CDR2 YYNGEE. This CDR3 has 15 residues. Trimming took 0 bases from V and 6 from J, leaving 15 bases between them. CDR3 in DNA: TGTGCCAGCAGCGTAGACGTCAGACCAACCCCTGAAGCTTTCTTT. This sequence encodes CASSVDVRPTPEAFF.

The rearrangement links TRBV20-1 to TRBJ1-4; D not resolved. The CDR3 is 11 residues long. Germline V gene lookup returns CDR1 DFQATT and CDR2 SNEGSKA (reference sequence). V shed 5 bases and J shed 6 bases, with 7 bases lying between them. CDR3 protein: CSAPEDEKLFF. The CDR3 bases are TGCAGTGCTCCCGAGGATGAAAAACTGTTTTTT.

This clonotype turned up a few times. This chain uses TRBV20-1 with TRBJ1-3; a weak D match, TRBD1 (6 bases). This CDR3 region has 12 residues. Germline V gene lookup returns CDR1 DFQATT and CDR2 SNEGSKA (reference sequence). Trimming cost V 4 bases and J 3 bases, with 7 bases left between them. Here the CDR3 DNA reads TGCAGTGCTACAGGGGTTGGAAACACCATATATTTT. This codes for CSATGVGNTIYF.

This clonotype turned up a few times. The chain couples TRBV5-1 to TRBJ2-5, with TRBD1 as a possible D gene (6 bases). This CDR3 is 15 amino acids long. Looked up from germline, CDR1 is SGHRS and CDR2 is YFSETQ. The ends were cut back, 6 bases at V and 5 bases at J, with 20 bases in the middle. The CDR3 DNA reads TGCGCCAGCACCGCACAGGGCGGTGAGCAGGAGACCCAGTACTTC. Translated, it gives CASTAQGGEQETQYF.

This clonotype has a count of ten or more. This sequence joins TRBV6-6 and TRBJ1-4; tentatively, D is TRBD1 (5 bases). The CDR3 extends over 16 amino acids. V was shortened by 7 bases and J by 4 bases, with 19 bases between the two germline ends. Germline-derived CDR1 and CDR2 are MNHNY and SVGAGI (reference sequence). The CDR3 is CASTIGGALFNEKLFF. CDR3 sequence (DNA): TGTGCCAGCACCATAGGAGGGGCGCTCTTTAATGAAAAACTGTTTTTT.

This clonotype was seen at least ten times. The J gene is TRBJ2-1, the V gene TRBV5-1; D might be TRBD2 (7 bases). Between the trimmed V and J ends, which lost 6 bases and 2 bases, there was a span of 15 bases. Germline V lookup: CDR1 SGHRS, CDR2 YFSETQ. The CDR3 runs 15 residues. The CDR3 nucleotides are TGCGCCAGCAACCCGGAGGGGGGGGCCTACAATGAGCAGTTCTTC. It encodes CASNPEGGAYNEQFF. Full variable domain (missing parts from reference TRBV5-1 and TRBJ2-1): KAGVTQTPRYLIKTRGQQVTLSCSPISGHRSVSWYQQTPGQGLQFLFEYFSETQRNKGNFPGRFSGRQFSNSRSEMNVSTLELGDSALYLCASNPEGGAYNEQFFGPGTRLTVL.

The genes are TRBV24-1 and TRBJ2-5; D may match TRBD1 or TRBD2 (6 bases each). From germline, CDR1 is KGHDR and CDR2 SFDVKD. V was cut by 8 bases and J by 2 bases, with 11 bases left in between. There are 13 residues in the CDR3. This CDR3 reads CATTGGPQETQYF. CDR3 bases: TGTGCCACCACCGGGGGCCCGCAAGAGACCCAGTACTTC.